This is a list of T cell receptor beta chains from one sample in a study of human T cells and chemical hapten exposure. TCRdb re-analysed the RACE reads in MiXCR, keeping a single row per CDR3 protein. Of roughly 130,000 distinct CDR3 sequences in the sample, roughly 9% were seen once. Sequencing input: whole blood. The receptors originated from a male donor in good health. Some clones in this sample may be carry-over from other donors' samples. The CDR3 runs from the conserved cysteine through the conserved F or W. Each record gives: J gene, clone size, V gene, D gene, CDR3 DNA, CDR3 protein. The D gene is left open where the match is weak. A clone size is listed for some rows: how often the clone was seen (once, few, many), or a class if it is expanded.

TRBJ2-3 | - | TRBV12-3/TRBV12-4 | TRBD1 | TGTGCCAGCAGTCGACAGGGGGCGCTGGCAGATACGCAGTATTTT | CASSRQGALADTQYF
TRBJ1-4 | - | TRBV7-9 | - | TGTGCCAGCAGCTTAAGAGACGGCAATGAAAAACTGTTTTTT | CASSLRDGNEKLFF
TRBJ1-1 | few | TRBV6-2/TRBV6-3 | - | TGTGCCAGCAGTACCTGGATTGAAGCTTTCTTT | CASSTWIEAFF
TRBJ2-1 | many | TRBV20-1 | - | TGCAGTGCTATTCCCTCCTGGCGGGTATCCTACAATGAGCAGTTCTTC | CSAIPSWRVSYNEQFF
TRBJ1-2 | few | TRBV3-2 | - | TGTGCCAGCAGCCAAGATGTCGCCGGCAGAATTAACTATGGCTACACCTTC | CASSQDVAGRINYGYTF
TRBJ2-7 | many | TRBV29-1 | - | TGCAGCGTTGAGTCCAGGGGGGACTACGAGCAGTACTTC | CSVESRGDYEQYF
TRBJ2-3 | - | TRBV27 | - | TGTGCCAGCAGTTTATTAGGTAGCGGCACAGATACGCAGTATTTT | CASSLLGSGTDTQYF
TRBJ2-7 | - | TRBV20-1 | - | TGCAGTGCTAGAGGTGGGGTCTACGAGCAGTACTTC | CSARGGVYEQYF
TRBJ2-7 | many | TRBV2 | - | TGTGCCAGCGTTCCAGGGAGTCTAATCTACGAGCAGTACTTC | CASVPGSLIYEQYF
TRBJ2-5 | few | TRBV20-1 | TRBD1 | TGCAGTGGACAGGGGAGCTGGCTGGAAGGGACCCAGTACTTC | CSGQGSWLEGTQYF
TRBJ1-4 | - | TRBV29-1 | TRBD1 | TGCAGCGTGACTGGACAGGGGAATGAAAAACTGTTTTTT | CSVTGQGNEKLFF
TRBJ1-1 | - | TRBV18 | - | TGTGCCAGCTCACCGAGGACAGAGGGTGCTTTCTTT | CASSPRTEGAFF
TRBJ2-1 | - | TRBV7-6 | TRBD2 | TGTGCCAGCAGCTTAATACTAGCGGGAGGGGGTAATGAGCAGTTCTTC | CASSLILAGGGNEQFF
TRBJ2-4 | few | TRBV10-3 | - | TGTGCCATCAGTGAAATGACAGGAAACATTCAGTACTTC | CAISEMTGNIQYF
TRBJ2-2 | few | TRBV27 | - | TGTGCCAGCAAATACGGGGGAGTCACCGGGGAGCTGTTTTTT | CASKYGGVTGELFF
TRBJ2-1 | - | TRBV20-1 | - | TGCAGTGCTAGAGGGGAGAGCTCCTACAATGAGCAGTTCTTC | CSARGESSYNEQFF
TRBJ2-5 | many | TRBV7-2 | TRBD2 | TGTGCCAGCAGCCACTCTAGCGGGGGGGCCGCAGAGACCCAGTACTTC | CASSHSSGGAAETQYF
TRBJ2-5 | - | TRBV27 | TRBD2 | TGTGCCAGCAGTTTAGACGGTGGACTAGCGGAGACCCAGTACTTC | CASSLDGGLAETQYF
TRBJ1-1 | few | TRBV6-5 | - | TGTGCCAGCAGCCCGGCCTTGAACACTGAAGCTTTCTTT | CASSPALNTEAFF
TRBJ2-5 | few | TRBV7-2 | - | TGTGCCAGCCACCTAGGTACAGGGTACCAAGAGACCCAGTACTTC | CASHLGTGYQETQYF
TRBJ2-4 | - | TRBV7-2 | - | TGTGCCAGCAGCTTATATGAGGGGGACAAAAACATTCAGTACTTC | CASSLYEGDKNIQYF
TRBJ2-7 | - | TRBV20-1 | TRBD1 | TGCAGTGGAGGGGGCGACTCCTACGAGCAGTACTTC | CSGGGDSYEQYF
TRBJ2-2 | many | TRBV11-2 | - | TGTGCCAGCAGCTTAGCCCGGGGGCTGAACACCGGGGAGCTGTTTTTT | CASSLARGLNTGELFF
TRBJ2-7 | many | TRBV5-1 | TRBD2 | TGCGCCAGCAGCCCCCGGGACTACCCCTACGAGCAGTACTTC | CASSPRDYPYEQYF
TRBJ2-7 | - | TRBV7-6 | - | TGTGCCAGCACCCTAAATCCCGACGGGGGTAGCTACGAGCAGTACTTC | CASTLNPDGGSYEQYF
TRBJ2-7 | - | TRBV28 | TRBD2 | TGTGCCAGCAGTTCGGGACTAGCGGGAGAGGGGGTCCTCGAGCAGTACTTC | CASSSGLAGEGVLEQYF
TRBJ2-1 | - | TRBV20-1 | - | TGCAGTGCTAGGAGGCTAGACAATGAGCAGTTCTTC | CSARRLDNEQFF
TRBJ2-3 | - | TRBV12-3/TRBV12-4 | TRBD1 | TGTGCCAGCAGCCCGGGACAGGGTAGGACAGATACGAAGTATTTT | CASSPGQGRTDTKYF
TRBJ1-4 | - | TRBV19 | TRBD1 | TGTGCCAGTACTACGGACAGGGGCCTGTTTTTT | CASTTDRGLFF
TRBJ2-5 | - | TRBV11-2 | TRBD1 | TGTGCCAGCAGCTTAGGTCAGGGGGCGGGCGAGACCCAGTACTTC | CASSLGQGAGETQYF
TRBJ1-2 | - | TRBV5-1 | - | TGCGCCACCGGAGATGGGTATGGCTACACCTTC | CATGDGYGYTF
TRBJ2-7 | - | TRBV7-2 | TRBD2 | TGTGCCAGCAGCTTGTGGGCTAGCGGGGGGGCCTCCTACGAGCAGTACTTC | CASSLWASGGASYEQYF
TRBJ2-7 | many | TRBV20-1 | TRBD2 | TGCAGTGCTAGGGGTCTAGCGGGCTCTTTCGAGCAGTACTTC | CSARGLAGSFEQYF
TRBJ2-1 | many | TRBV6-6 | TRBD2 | TGTGCCAGCAGCCGAAAGCGGGACCCGGACAATGAGCAGTTCTTC | CASSRKRDPDNEQFF
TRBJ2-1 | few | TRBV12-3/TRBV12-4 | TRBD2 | TGTGCCAGCAGTTCGGGAGGGCCCTCCTACAATGAGCAGTTCTTC | CASSSGGPSYNEQFF
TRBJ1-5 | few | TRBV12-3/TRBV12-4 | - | TGTGCCAGCACCCTCGAGGGCAATCAGCCCCAGCATTTT | CASTLEGNQPQHF
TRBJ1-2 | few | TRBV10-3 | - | TGTGCCATCAGTGAGTCGATCTTCCCCCAGAACTATGGCTACACCTTC | CAISESIFPQNYGYTF
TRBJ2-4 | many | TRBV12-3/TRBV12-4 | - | TGTGCCAGCACTTTAATGGGGAGGTGGAGGAACAGCATTCAGTACTTC | CASTLMGRWRNSIQYF